The 17 T cell receptor beta chains reported below all come from one sample, sequenced in a study of T cell responses to AZD1222 COVID-19 vaccine. Measured with immunoSEQ multiplex PCR; TCRdb has only the in-frame clones, and not every one. This repertoire shows some 150,000 clones, more than 75% found once; its top ten account for about 4.5%. Specimen: peripheral blood, collected 28 days after the second AZD1222 dose. These receptors came from an adult who received the AZD1222 COVID-19 vaccine.

The chain links TRBV3-1 (or the pseudogene TRBV3-2) to TRBJ1-2, with TRBD1 matching over 8 bases. V lost 0 bases, J lost 2 bases, and 2 bases stayed unmatched. The CDR3 has 15 residues. Germline V gene lookup returns CDR1 LGHDT and CDR2 YNNKEL (reference sequence). DNA for the CDR3: TGTGCCAGCAGCCAAGAGCGGGACAGGAACTATGGCTACACCTTC. This gives the protein CASSQERDRNYGYTF.

The chain combines TRBV30 with TRBJ1-3; D unresolved. Trimming cost V 2 bases and J 1 base, with 6 bases left between them. The CDR3 is 13 amino acids. Germline assignment: CDR1 GTSNPN and CDR2 SVGIG (reference sequence). The DNA of the CDR3 is TGTGCCTGGAGTAGGGTATCTGGAAACACCATATATTTT. Encoded protein: CAWSRVSGNTIYF.

The genes are TRBV5-4 and TRBJ1-2; TRBD1 aligns across 7 bases. The CDR3 is made up of 15 amino acids. J lost 2 bases, V lost 0 bases, and 4 bases had no gene match. The V gene's germline CDR1 is SGHNT and CDR2 YYREEE (reference sequence). The CDR3 coding sequence is TGTGCCAGCAGCTTGGGACAGGGTAGAAACTATGGCTACACCTTC. Residues: CASSLGQGRNYGYTF.

In nucleotides, the CDR3 is TGTGCCAGCACCCCAGGCGGGGGCGAGGGCTACACCTTC. This codes for CASTPGGGEGYTF. The V and J genes are TRBV7-9 and TRBJ1-2, with D possibly matching TRBD1 (6 bases). V was trimmed by 7 bases and J by 8 bases, leaving 17 bases between them. CDR1 is SEHNR, CDR2 FQNEAQ, per germline (reference sequence). The CDR3 runs 13 residues.

The V call is TRBV6-5, the J call TRBJ2-3; TRBD2 matches 9 bases. There are 15 residues in the CDR3. The germline gives CDR1 MNHEY, CDR2 SVGAGI. The J segment lost 8 bases and the V segment lost 6 bases, leaving 12 bases of the junction unmatched. The CDR3 DNA reads TGTGCCAGCAGGGACGGCGCTAGCGGGGAGAGTACGCAGTATTTT. Amino acids: CASRDGASGESTQYF.

V usage is TRBV5-6 and J usage is TRBJ1-6; 9 bases line up with TRBD1. V shed 2 bases, J shed 10 bases, and the junction held 13 bases outside the gene matches. Per germline, CDR1 SGHDT and CDR2 YYEEEE. This CDR3 is 17 amino acids long. CDR3 region: CASSLRKTGGDGSPLHF. The DNA of the CDR3 is TGTGCCAGCAGCTTAAGAAAAACAGGGGGCGATGGGTCACCCCTCCACTTT.

In this sample, this clone turned up once. The chain uses TRBV5-1 and TRBJ2-3; no clear D gene. Trimming stripped 2 bases from V and 4 bases from J, with 5 bases between. Germline V gene data show CDR1 as SGHRS and CDR2 as YFSETQ. The CDR3 consists of 12 residues. Here the CDR3 DNA reads TGCGCCAGCAGCTTAAACTCAGATACGCAGTATTTT. Its translation: CASSLNSDTQYF. Full variable domain (rest looked up from reference TRBV5-1 and TRBJ2-3): KAGVTQTPRYLIKTRGQQVTLSCSPISGHRSVSWYQQTPGQGLQFLFEYFSETQRNKGNFPGRFSGRQFSNSRSEMNVSTLELGDSALYLCASSLNSDTQYFGPGTRLTVL.

The chain recombines TRBV30 with TRBJ2-3, with D possibly TRBD2 on 7 matching bases. Trimming took off 0 bases at V and 6 bases at J, with 10 bases between the two ends. The CDR3 loop spans 13 amino acids. The V gene's germline CDR1 is GTSNPN and CDR2 SVGIG (reference sequence). The CDR3 region is CAWSVKGGDTQYF. The CDR3 DNA reads as TGTGCCTGGAGTGTTAAGGGGGGGGATACGCAGTATTTT.

This clone was seen only a few times. The junction shows a germline mismatch at one end, possibly a read error. The chain couples TRBV3-1 (or the pseudogene TRBV3-2) to TRBJ2-4; D remains ambiguous. This CDR3 comprises 17 residues. Germline assignment: CDR1 LGHDT and CDR2 YNNKEL (reference sequence). The DNA of the CDR3 is TGTGCCAGCAGCCGAAGCTTCCCATTTGCAAGAAAAAACATTCGGTACTTC. Amino acids: CASSRSFPFARKNIRYF.

About this clone itself: Other DNA sequences of this sample code for an identical CDR3. This chain's CDR3 is CASSQSREDGYTF. The CDR3, as DNA: TGTGCCAGCAGCCAGTCCCGGGAGGATGGCTACACCTTC. The chain is built from TRBV7-2 and TRBJ1-2, with D unclear. The V gene's germline CDR1 is SGHTA and CDR2 FQGNSA. The CDR3 loop spans 13 amino acids. V lost 5 bases, J lost 6 bases, and 13 bases lay in between.

V gene TRBV12-3 or TRBV12-4 combines with J gene TRBJ2-5; D assignment may be TRBD1 or TRBD2 (5 bases each). V was shortened by 1 base and J by 9 bases, with 12 bases between the two germline ends. This CDR3 is built from 13 residues. The CDR3 nucleotides read TGTGCCAGCAGTTTAGGGGGGAATTCGGCCCAGTACTTC. Its protein is CASSLGGNSAQYF.

The chain couples TRBV6-5 to TRBJ1-1; D gene uncertain. Trimming left V 6 bases short and J 2 bases short, with 10 bases between. The germline CDR1 and CDR2 sequences are MNHEY and SVGAGI. The CDR3 is made up of 13 amino acids. The CDR3 DNA reads as TGTGCCAGCAGCACCGGACTAAACACTGAAGCTTTCTTT. It encodes CASSTGLNTEAFF.

This chain links TRBV6-2 or TRBV6-3 with TRBJ1-1; the D gene is possibly TRBD1 (6 bases). V was clipped by 0 bases and J by 5 bases, with 10 bases between them. The germline V gene encodes CDR1 MNHEY and CDR2 SVGEGT. The CDR3 loop spans 14 amino acids. The CDR3, as DNA: TGTGCCAGCAGTTACTCAGGGAGGGGGACTGAAGCTTTCTTT. This encodes CASSYSGRGTEAFF.

This chain uses TRBV6-6 with TRBJ2-2; D remains unclear. Germline CDR1 reads MNHNY; CDR2 reads SVGAGI (reference sequence). Trimming took off 5 bases at V and 6 bases at J, with 10 bases between the two ends. This CDR3 region has 13 residues. The CDR3 DNA follows: TGTGCCAGCAGTCCTCCGTCTCCCGGGGAGCTGTTTTTT. Amino acid sequence: CASSPPSPGELFF.

The CDR3 nucleotides are TGTGCCAGCATCCCGAGGGCGACTGGCAGCTCCTACAATGAGCAGTTCTTC. It yields the protein CASIPRATGSSYNEQFF. The gene calls are TRBV6-2 or TRBV6-3 and TRBJ2-1; perhaps TRBD2 as D (5 bases). This CDR3 spans 17 amino acids. Germline V gene sequence: CDR1 MNHEY, CDR2 SVGEGT. V shed 7 bases and J shed 0 bases, with 19 bases lying between them.

The V gene is TRBV7-2, the J gene TRBJ2-5; D assignment may be TRBD1 or TRBD2 (6 bases each). Germline lookup yields CDR1 SGHTA and CDR2 FQGNSA. The V gene lost 5 bases and the J gene lost 5 bases, with 15 bases spanning the gap. The CDR3 is 14 amino acids. CDR3 region: CASSPGGSRETQYF. The DNA for the CDR3 is TGTGCCAGCAGCCCCGGGGGCAGTAGGGAGACCCAGTACTTC.

The chain carries TRBV11-2 and TRBJ1-2; D unresolved. There are 11 residues in the CDR3. V gave up 1 base and J gave up 5 bases, with 2 bases separating them. The germline gives CDR1 SGHAT, CDR2 FQNNGV. This chain's CDR3 is CASSLGYGYTF. The CDR3 DNA reads as TGTGCCAGCAGCTTAGGGTATGGCTACACCTTC.